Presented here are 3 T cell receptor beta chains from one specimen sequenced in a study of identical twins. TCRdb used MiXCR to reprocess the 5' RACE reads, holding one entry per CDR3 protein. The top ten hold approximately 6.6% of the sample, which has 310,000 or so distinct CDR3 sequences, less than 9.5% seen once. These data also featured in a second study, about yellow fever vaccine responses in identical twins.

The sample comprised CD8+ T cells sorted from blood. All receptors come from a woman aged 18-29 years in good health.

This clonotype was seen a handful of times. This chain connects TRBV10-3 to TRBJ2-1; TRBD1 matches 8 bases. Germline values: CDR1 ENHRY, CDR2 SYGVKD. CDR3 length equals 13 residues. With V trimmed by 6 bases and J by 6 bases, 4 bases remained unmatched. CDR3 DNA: TGTGCCATCAGGTTAACAGGGGGCAATGAGCAGTTCTTC. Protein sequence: CAIRLTGGNEQFF.

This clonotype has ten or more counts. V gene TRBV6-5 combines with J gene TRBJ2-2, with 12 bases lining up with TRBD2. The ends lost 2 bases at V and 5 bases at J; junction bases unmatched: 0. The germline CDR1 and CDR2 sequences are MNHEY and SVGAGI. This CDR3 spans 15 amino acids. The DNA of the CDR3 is TGTGCCAGCAGTTACACTAGCGGGGGGACCGGGGAGCTGTTTTTT. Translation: CASSYTSGGTGELFF.

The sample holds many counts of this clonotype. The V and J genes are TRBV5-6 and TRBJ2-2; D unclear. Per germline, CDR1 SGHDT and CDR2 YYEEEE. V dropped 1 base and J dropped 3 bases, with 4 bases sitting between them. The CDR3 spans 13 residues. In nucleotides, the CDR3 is TGTGCCAGCAGCTTGTCCTACACCGGGGAGCTGTTTTTT. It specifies CASSLSYTGELFF.